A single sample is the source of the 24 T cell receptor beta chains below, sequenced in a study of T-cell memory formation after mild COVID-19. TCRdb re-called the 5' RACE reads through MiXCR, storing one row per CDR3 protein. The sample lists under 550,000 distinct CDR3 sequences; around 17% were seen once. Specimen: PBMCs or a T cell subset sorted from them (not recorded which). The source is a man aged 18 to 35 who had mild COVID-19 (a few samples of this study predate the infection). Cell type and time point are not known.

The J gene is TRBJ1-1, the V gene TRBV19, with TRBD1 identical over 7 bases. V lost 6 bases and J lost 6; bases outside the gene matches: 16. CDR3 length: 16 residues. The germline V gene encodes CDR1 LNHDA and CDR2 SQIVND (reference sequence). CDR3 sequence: CASSPIDRVRIAEAFF. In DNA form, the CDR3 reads TGTGCCAGTAGCCCGATCGACAGGGTTCGTATCGCTGAAGCTTTCTTT.

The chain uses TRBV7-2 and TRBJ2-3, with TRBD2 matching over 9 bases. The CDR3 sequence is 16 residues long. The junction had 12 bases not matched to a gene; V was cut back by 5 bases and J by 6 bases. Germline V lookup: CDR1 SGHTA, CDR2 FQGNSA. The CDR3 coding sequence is TGTGCCAGCAGCCCCTCCACTGGCGGGGGGGCTGATACGCAGTATTTT. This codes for CASSPSTGGGADTQYF.

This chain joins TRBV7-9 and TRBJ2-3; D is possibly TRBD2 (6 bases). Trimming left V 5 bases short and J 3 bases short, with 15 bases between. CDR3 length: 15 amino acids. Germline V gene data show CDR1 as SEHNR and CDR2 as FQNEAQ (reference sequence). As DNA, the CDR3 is TGTGCCAGCAGCCGAACGCTAGCGAAGACAGATACGCAGTATTTT. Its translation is CASSRTLAKTDTQYF.

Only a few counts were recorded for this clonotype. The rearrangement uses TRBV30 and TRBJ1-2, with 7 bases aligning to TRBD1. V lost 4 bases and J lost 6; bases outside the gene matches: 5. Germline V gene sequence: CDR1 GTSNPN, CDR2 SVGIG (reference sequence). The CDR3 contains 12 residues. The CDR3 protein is CAWTWQGDGYTF. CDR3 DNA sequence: TGTGCCTGGACTTGGCAGGGGGATGGCTACACCTTC.

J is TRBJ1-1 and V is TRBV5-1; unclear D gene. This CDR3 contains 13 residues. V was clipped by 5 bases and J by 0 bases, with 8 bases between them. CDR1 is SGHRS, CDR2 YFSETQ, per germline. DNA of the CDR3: TGCGCCAGCAGTCCGGACGTGAACACTGAAGCTTTCTTT. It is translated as CASSPDVNTEAFF. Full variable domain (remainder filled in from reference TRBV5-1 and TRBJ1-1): KAGVTQTPRYLIKTRGQQVTLSCSPISGHRSVSWYQQTPGQGLQFLFEYFSETQRNKGNFPGRFSGRQFSNSRSEMNVSTLELGDSALYLCASSPDVNTEAFFGQGTRLTVV.

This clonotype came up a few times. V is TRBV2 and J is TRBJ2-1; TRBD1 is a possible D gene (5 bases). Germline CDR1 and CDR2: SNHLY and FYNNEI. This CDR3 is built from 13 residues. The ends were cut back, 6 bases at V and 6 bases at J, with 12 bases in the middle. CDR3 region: CASRTDTINEQFF. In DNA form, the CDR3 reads TGTGCCAGCAGGACGGACACGATCAATGAGCAGTTCTTC.

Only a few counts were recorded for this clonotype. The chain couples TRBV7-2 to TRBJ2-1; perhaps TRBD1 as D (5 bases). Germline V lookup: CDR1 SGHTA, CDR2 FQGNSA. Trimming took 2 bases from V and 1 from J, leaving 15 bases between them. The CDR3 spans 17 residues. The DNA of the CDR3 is TGTGCCAGCAGCTTAATCGGTCAGGGTATATCCTACAATGAGCAGTTCTTC. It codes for CASSLIGQGISYNEQFF.

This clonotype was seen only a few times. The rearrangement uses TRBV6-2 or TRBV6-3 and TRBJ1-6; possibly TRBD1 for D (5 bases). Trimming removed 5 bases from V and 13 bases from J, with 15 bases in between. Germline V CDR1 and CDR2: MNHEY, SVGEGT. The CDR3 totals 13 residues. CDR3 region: CASSDRGDRPLHF. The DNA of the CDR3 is TGTGCCAGCAGTGACCGGGGCGACCGGCCCCTCCACTTT.

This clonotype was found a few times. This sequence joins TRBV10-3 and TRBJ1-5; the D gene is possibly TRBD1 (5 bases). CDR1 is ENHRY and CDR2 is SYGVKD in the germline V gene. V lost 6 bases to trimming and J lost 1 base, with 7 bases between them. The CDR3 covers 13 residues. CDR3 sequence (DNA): TGTGCCATCAGCCAGGGCAGCAATCAGCCCCAGCATTTT. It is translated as CAISQGSNQPQHF.

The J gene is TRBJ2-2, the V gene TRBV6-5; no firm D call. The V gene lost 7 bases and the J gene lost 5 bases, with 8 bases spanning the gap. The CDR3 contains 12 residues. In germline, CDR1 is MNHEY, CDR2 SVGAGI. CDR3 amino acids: CASIGWTGELFF. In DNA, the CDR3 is TGTGCCAGCATCGGGTGGACCGGGGAGCTGTTTTTT.

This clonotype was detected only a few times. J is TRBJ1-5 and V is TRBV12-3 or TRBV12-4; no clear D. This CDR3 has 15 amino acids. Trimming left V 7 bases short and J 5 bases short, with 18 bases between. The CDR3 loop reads CASMYDPGAHQPQHF. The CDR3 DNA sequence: TGTGCCAGCATGTATGATCCGGGAGCACATCAGCCCCAGCATTTT.

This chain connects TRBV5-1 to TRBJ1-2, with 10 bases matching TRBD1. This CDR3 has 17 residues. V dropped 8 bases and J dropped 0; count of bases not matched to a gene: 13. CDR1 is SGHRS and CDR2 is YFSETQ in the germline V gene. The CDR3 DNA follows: TGCGCCAGTAGAGGGGCGACAGGGGGCCATACTAACTATGGCTACACCTTC. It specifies CASRGATGGHTNYGYTF.

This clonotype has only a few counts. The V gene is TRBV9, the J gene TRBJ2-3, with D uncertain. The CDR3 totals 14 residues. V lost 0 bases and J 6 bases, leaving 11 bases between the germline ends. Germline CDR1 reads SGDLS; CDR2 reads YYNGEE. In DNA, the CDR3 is TGTGCCAGCAGCGTAGTCCCAGCCCGGGATACGCAGTATTTT. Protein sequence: CASSVVPARDTQYF.

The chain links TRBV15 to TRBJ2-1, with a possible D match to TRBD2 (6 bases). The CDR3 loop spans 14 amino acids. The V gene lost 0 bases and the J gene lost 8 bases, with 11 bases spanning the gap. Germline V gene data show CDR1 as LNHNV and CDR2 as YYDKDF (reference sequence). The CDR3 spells CATSRETSFDEQFF. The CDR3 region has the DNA TGTGCCACCAGCAGAGAGACTAGTTTCGATGAGCAGTTCTTC. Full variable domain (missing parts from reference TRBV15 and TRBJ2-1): DAMVIQNPRYQVTQFGKPVTLSCSQTLNHNVMYWYQQKSSQAPKLLFHYYDKDFNNEADTPDNFQSRRPNTSFCFLDIRSPGLGDTAMYLCATSRETSFDEQFFGPGTRLTVL.

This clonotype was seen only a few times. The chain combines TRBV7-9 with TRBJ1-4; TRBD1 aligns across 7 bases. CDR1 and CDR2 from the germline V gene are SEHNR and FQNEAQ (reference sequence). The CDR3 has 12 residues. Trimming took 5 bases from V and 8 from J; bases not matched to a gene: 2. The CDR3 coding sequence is TGTGCCAGCAGCCAGACAGGGGAAAAACTGTTTTTT. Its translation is CASSQTGEKLFF.

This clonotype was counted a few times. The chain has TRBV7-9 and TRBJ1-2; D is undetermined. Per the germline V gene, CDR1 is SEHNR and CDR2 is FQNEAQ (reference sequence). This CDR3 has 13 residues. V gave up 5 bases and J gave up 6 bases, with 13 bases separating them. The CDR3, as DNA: TGTGCCAGCAGCCAGGCTGGGAGCGATGGCTACACCTTC. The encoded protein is CASSQAGSDGYTF. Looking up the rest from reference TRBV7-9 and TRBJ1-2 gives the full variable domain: DTGVSQNPRHKITKRGQNVTFRCDPISEHNRLYWYRQTLGQGPEFLTYFQNEAQLEKSRLLSDRFSAERPKGSFSTLEIQRTEQGDSAMYLCASSQAGSDGYTFGSGTRLTVV.

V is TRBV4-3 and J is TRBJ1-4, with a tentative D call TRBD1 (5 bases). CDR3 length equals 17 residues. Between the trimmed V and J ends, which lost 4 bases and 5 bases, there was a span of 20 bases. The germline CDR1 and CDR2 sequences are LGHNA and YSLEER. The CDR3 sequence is CASSPNPYGGTNEKLFF. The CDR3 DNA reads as TGCGCCAGCAGCCCTAACCCTTACGGGGGGACGAATGAAAAACTGTTTTTT.

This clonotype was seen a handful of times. The CDR3: CASSLGSGGMYEQYF. CDR3 nucleotides: TGTGCCAGCAGCTTGGGGTCCGGGGGCATGTACGAGCAGTACTTC. V and J are TRBV5-4 and TRBJ2-7; tentatively, D is TRBD1 or TRBD2 (6 bases each). V lost 0 bases and J 4 bases, leaving 14 bases between the germline ends. Per the germline V gene, CDR1 is SGHNT and CDR2 is YYREEE (reference sequence). The CDR3 is 15 residues long.

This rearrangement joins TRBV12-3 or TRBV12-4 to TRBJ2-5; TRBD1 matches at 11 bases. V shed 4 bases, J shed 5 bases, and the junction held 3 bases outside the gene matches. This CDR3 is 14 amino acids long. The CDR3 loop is CASSWDRGDETQYF. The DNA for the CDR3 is TGTGCCAGCAGTTGGGACAGGGGGGACGAGACCCAGTACTTC.

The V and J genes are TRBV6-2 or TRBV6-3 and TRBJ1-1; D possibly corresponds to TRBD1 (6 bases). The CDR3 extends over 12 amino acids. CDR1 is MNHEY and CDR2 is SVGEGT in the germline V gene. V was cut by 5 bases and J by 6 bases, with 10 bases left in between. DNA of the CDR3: TGTGCCAGCAGTGCAGGGGTTCCTGAAGCTTTCTTT. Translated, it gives CASSAGVPEAFF.

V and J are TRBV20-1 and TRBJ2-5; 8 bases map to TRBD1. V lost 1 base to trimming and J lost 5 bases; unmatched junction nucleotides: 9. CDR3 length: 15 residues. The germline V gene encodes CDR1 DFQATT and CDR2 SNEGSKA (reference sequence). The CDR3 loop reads CSARGLQGAGETQYF. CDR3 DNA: TGCAGTGCTAGAGGCCTCCAGGGGGCGGGGGAGACCCAGTACTTC.

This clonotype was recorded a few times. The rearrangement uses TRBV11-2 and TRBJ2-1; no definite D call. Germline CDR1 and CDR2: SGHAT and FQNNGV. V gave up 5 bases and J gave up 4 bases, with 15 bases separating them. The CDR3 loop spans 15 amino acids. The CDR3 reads CASSKEARVYNEQFF. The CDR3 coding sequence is TGTGCCAGCAGCAAAGAGGCTCGGGTTTACAATGAGCAGTTCTTC.

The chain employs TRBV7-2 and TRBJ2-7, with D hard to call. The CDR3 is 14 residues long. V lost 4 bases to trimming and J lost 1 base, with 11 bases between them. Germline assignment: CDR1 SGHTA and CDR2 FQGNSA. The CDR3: CASSSRYVSYEQYF. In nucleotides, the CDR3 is TGTGCCAGCAGCTCCCGGTACGTGTCCTACGAGCAGTACTTC. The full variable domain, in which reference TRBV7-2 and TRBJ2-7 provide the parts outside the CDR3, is GAGVSQSPSNKVTEKGKDVELRCDPISGHTALYWYRQSLGQGLEFLIYFQGNSAPDKSGLPSDRFSAERTGGSVSTLTIQRTQQEDSAVYLCASSSRYVSYEQYFGPGTRLTVT.

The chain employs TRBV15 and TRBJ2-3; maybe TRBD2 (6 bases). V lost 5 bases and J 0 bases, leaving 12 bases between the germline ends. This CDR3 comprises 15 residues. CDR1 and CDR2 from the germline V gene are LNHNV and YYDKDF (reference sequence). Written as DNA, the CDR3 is TGTGCCACCAGCCGTACCGGGACTAGCACAGATACGCAGTATTTT. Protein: CATSRTGTSTDTQYF.